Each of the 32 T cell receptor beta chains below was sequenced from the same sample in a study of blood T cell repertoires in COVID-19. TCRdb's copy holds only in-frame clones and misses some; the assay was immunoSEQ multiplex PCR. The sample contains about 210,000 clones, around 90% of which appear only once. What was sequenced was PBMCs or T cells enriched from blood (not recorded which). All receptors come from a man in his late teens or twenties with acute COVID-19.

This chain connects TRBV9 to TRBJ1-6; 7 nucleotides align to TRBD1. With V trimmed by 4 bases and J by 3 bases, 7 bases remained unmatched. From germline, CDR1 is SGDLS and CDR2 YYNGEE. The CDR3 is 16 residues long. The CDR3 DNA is TGTGCCAGCAGCCCCTCCGACAGGGACTATAATTCACCCCTCCACTTT. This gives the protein CASSPSDRDYNSPLHF.

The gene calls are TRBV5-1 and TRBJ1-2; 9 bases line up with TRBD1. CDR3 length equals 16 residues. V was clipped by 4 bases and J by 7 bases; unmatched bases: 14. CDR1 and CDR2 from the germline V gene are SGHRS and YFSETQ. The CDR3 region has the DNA TGCGCCAGCAGCGTAGGACAGGGGTTGATGCTATTTGGCTACACCTTC. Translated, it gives CASSVGQGLMLFGYTF.

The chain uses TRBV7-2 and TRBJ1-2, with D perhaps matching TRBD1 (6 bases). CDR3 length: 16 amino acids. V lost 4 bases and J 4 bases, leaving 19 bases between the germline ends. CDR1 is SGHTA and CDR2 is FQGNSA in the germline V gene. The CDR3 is CASSSRAGGAVYGYTF. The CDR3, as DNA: TGTGCCAGCAGCTCCCGGGCGGGGGGCGCAGTCTATGGCTACACCTTC.

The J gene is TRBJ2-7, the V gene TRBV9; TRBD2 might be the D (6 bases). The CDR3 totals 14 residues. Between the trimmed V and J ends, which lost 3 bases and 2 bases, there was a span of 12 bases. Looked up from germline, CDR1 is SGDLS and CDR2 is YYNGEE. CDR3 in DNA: TGTGCCAGCAGCGAGGGAGGATCAACCTACGAGCAGTACTTC. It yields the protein CASSEGGSTYEQYF.

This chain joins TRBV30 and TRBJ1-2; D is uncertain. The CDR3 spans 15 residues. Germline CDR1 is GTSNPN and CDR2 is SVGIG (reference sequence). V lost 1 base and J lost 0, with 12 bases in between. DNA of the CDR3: TGTGCCTGGAGTGGACACCGACCGTCTAACTATGGCTACACCTTC. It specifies CAWSGHRPSNYGYTF.

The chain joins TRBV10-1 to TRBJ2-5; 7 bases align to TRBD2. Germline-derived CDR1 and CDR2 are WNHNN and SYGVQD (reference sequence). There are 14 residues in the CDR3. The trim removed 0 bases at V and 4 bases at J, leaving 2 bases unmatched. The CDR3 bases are TGCGCCAGCAGTGAGTCGACTAGCTTAGAGACCCAGTACTTC. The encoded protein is CASSESTSLETQYF.

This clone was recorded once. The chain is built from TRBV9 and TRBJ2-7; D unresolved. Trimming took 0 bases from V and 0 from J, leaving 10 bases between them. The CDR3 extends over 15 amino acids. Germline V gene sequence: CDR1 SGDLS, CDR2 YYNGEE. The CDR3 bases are TGTGCCAGCAGCGTAGATGGGCGTGGCTCCTACGAGCAGTACTTC. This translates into CASSVDGRGSYEQYF.

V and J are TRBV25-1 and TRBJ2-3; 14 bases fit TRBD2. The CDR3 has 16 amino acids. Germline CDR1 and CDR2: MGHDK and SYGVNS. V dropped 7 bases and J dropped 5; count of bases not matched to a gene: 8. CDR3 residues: CASNGLAGGWVDTQYF. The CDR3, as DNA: TGTGCCAGCAACGGACTAGCGGGAGGTTGGGTAGATACGCAGTATTTT.

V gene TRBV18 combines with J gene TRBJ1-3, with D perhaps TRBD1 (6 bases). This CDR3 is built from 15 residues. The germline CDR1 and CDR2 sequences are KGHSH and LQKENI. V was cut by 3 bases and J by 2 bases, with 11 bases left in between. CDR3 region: CASSPRDKAGNTIYF. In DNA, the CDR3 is TGTGCCAGCTCACCCCGGGACAAAGCTGGAAACACCATATATTTT.

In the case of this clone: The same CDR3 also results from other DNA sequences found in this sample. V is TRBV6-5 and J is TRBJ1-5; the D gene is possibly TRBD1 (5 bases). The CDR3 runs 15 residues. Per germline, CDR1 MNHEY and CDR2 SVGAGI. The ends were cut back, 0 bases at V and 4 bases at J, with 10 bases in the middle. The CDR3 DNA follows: TGTGCCAGCAGTTACTCCAGGGTACCTAATCAGCCCCAGCATTTT. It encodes CASSYSRVPNQPQHF.

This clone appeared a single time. CDR3 DNA sequence: TGTGCCTCCAACCGGCGACCGGGGAATGAGCAGTTCTTC. Its translation: CASNRRPGNEQFF. The chain joins TRBV30 to TRBJ2-1; possibly TRBD2 for D (5 bases). This CDR3 has 13 residues. Trimming cost V 7 bases and J 7 bases, with 17 bases left between them. Germline V gene sequence: CDR1 GTSNPN, CDR2 SVGIG (reference sequence).

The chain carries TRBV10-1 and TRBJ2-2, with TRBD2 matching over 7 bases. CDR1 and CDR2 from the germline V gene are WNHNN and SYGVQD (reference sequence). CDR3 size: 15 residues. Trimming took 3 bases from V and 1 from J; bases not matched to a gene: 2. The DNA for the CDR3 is TGCGCCAGCAGTGATGCGGGAGTGAACACCGGGGAGCTGTTTTTT. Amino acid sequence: CASSDAGVNTGELFF.

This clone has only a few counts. The chain's CDR3 is CSVDLGTGPQHF. CDR3 bases: TGCAGCGTTGATTTAGGGACAGGGCCCCAGCATTTT. The J gene is TRBJ1-5, the V gene TRBV29-1, with TRBD1 identical over 8 bases. CDR1 is SQVTM and CDR2 is ANQGSEA in the germline V gene. The CDR3 extends over 12 amino acids. The junction had 4 bases not matched to a gene; V was cut back by 3 bases and J by 9 bases.

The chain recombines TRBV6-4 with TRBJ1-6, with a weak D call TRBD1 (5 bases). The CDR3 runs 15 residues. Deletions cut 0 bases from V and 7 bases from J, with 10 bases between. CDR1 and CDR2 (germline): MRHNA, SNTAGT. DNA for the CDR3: TGTGCCAGCAGTGACTCGAGAGACAGCAATTCACCCCTCCACTTT. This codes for CASSDSRDSNSPLHF.

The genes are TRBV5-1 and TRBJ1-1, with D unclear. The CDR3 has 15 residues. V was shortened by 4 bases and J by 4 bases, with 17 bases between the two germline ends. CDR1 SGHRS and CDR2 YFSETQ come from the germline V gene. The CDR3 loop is CASSLNWGDGTEAFF. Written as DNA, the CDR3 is TGCGCCAGCAGCCTAAATTGGGGAGACGGCACTGAAGCTTTCTTT.

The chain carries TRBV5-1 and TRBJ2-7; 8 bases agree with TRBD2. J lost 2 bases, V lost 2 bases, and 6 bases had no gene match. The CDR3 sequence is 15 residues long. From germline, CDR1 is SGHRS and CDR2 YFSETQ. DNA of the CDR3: TGCGCCAGCAGCTTCGGGAGGGGACTAGCCTACGAGCAGTACTTC. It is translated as CASSFGRGLAYEQYF.

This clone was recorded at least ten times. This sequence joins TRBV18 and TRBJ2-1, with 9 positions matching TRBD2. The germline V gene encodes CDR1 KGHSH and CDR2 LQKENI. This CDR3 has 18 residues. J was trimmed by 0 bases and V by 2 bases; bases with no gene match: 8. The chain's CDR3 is CASSPASGAHSSYNEQFF. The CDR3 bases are TGTGCCAGCTCACCAGCTAGCGGGGCCCACAGCTCCTACAATGAGCAGTTCTTC.

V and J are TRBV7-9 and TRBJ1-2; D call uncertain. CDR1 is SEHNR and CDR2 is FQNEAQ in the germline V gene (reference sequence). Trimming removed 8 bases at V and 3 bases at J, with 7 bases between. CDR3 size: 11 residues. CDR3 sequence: CASSPDYGYTF. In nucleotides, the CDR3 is TGTGCCAGCTCCCCAGACTATGGCTACACCTTC.

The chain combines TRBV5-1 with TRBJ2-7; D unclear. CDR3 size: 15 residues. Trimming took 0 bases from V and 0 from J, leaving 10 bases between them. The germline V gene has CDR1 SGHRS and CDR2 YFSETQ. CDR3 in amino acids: CASSLAHTGSYEQYF. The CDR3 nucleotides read TGCGCCAGCAGCTTGGCCCATACTGGCTCCTACGAGCAGTACTTC. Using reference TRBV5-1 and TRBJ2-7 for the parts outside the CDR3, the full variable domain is KAGVTQTPRYLIKTRGQQVTLSCSPISGHRSVSWYQQTPGQGLQFLFEYFSETQRNKGNFPGRFSGRQFSNSRSEMNVSTLELGDSALYLCASSLAHTGSYEQYFGPGTRLTVT.

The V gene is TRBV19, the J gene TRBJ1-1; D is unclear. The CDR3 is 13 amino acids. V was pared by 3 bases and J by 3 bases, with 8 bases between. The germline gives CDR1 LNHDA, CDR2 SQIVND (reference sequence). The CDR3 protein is CASSMRLDTEAFF. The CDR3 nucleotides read TGTGCCAGTAGTATGAGGTTGGACACTGAAGCTTTCTTT.

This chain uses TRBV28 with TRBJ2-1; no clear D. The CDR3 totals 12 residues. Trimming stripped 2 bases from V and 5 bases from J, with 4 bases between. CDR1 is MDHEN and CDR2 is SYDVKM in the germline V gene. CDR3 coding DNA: TGTGCCAGCAGTTTACGGGACAATGAGCAGTTCTTC. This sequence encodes CASSLRDNEQFF.

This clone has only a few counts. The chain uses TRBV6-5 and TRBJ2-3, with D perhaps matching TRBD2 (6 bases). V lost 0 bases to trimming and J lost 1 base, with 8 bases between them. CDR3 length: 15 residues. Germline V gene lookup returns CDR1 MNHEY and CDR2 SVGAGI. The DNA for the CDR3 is TGTGCCAGCAGTTACTCGGCTAGCGGCACAGATACGCAGTATTTT. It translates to CASSYSASGTDTQYF.

This CDR3 reads CASSYSKEGSGYTF. CDR3 sequence (DNA): TGTGCCAGCAGTTACTCGAAGGAGGGGAGCGGCTACACCTTC. V usage is TRBV6-6 and J usage is TRBJ1-2; D might be TRBD1 (5 bases). V dropped 0 bases and J dropped 8 bases, with 13 bases sitting between them. CDR3 length: 14 residues. The germline CDR1 and CDR2 sequences are MNHNY and SVGAGI (reference sequence).

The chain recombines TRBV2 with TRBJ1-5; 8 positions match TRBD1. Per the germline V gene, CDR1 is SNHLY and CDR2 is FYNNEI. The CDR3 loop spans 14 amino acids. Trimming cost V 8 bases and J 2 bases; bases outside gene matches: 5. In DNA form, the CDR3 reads TGTGCCAGCGGTGGGACAGGAGGCAATCAGCCCCAGCATTTT. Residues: CASGGTGGNQPQHF.

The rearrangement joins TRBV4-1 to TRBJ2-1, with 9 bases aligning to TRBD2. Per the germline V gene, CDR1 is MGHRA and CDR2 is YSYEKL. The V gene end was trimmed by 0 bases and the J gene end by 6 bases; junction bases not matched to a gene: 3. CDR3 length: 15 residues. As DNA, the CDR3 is TGCGCCAGCAGCCAAGAGGCAGCGGGAGGCAATGAGCAGTTCTTC. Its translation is CASSQEAAGGNEQFF.

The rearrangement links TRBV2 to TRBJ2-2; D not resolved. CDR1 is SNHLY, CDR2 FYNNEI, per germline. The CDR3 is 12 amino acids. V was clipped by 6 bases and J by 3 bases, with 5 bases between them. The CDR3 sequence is CASSLDTGELFF. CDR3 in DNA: TGTGCCAGCAGCCTAGACACCGGGGAGCTGTTTTTT.

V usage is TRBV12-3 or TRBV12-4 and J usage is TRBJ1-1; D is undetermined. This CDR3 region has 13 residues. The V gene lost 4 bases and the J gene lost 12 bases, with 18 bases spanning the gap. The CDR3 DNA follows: TGTGCCAGCAGTTCTGTAAGGGAGCCCAGACCTTTCTTT. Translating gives CASSSVREPRPFF.

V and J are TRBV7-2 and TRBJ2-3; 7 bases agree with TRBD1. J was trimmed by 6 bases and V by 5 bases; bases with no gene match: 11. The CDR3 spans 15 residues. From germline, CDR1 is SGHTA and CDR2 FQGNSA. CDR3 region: CASSPPDRVSDTQYF. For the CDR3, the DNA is TGTGCCAGCAGCCCGCCCGACAGGGTTTCCGATACGCAGTATTTT.

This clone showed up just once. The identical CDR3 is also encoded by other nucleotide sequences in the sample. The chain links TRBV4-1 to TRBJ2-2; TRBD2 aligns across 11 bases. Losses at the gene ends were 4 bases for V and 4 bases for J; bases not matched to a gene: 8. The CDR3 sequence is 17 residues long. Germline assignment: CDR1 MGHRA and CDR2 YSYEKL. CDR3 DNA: TGCGCCAGCAGCCCAACGGGGCTAGCGGGAGGCACCGGGGAGCTGTTTTTT. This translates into CASSPTGLAGGTGELFF.

CDR3 DNA: TGTGCCAGTATCCAGGGGGATGGCTACACCTTC. Its translation: CASIQGDGYTF. J is TRBJ1-2 and V is TRBV19; TRBD1 aligns across 7 bases. V was pared by 7 bases and J by 6 bases, with 2 bases of the junction left unmatched. Germline V gene sequence: CDR1 LNHDA, CDR2 SQIVND (reference sequence). This CDR3 spans 11 amino acids.

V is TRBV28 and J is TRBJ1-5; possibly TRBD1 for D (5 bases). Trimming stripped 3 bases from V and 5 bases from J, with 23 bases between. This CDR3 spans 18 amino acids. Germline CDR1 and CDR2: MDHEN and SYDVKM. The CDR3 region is CASSFSAGVRRLDQPQHF. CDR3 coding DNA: TGTGCCAGCAGTTTTAGTGCGGGGGTCCGTCGGCTAGATCAGCCCCAGCATTTT.

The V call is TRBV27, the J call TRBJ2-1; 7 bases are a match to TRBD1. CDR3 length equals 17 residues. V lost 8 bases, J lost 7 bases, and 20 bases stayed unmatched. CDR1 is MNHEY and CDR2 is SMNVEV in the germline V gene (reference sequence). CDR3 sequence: CASGRVIGGPHVNEQFF. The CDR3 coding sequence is TGTGCCAGCGGCAGAGTGATAGGGGGCCCCCACGTAAATGAGCAGTTCTTC.